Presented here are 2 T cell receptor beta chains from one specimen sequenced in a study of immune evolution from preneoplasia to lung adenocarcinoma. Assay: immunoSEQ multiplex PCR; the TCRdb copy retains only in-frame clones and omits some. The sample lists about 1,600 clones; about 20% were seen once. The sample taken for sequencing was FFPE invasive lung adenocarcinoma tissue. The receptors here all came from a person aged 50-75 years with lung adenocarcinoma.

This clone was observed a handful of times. DNA for the CDR3: TGTGCCAGCAGCGTAGCGGGGTTGTCCACAGATACGCAGTATTTT. The encoded protein is CASSVAGLSTDTQYF. V and J are TRBV9 and TRBJ2-3, with D possibly TRBD2 on 5 matching bases. Trimming shortened V by 0 bases and J by 2 bases, and 10 bases separated the two germline ends. The CDR3 extends over 15 amino acids. The germline V gene encodes CDR1 SGDLS and CDR2 YYNGEE.

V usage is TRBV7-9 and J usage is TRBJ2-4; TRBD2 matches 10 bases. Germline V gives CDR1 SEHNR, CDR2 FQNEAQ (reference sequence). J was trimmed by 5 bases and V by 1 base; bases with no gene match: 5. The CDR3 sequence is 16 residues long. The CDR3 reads CASSLDQGLAQNIQYF. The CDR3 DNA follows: TGTGCCAGCAGCTTAGACCAGGGACTAGCGCAAAACATTCAGTACTTC.